The 21 T cell receptor beta chains presented below share a single source sample, sequenced in a study of T cell responses to AZD1222 COVID-19 vaccine. Sequenced by immunoSEQ multiplex PCR; TCRdb stores in-frame clones only, minus some. The profile shows under 150,000 clones, about 87% of them singletons. The material was peripheral blood, obtained on day 0 of AZD1222 vaccination. The receptor set was obtained from an adult in good health.

The V gene is TRBV9, the J gene TRBJ1-3; D gene uncertain. Germline V lookup: CDR1 SGDLS, CDR2 YYNGEE. V was pared by 0 bases and J by 0 bases, with 7 bases between. There are 15 residues in the CDR3. In DNA, the CDR3 is TGTGCCAGCAGCGTAGGTGGGGACTCTGGAAACACCATATATTTT. Its translation: CASSVGGDSGNTIYF. Full variable domain (remainder filled in from reference TRBV9 and TRBJ1-3): DSGVTQTPKHLITATGQRVTLRCSPRSGDLSVYWYQQSLDQGLQFLIQYYNGEERAKGNILERFSAQQFPDLHSELNLSSLELGDSALYFCASSVGGDSGNTIYFGEGSWLTVV.

This clone was found once. The chain employs TRBV6-4 and TRBJ2-3, with D perhaps TRBD2 (6 bases). CDR1 is MRHNA and CDR2 is SNTAGT in the germline V gene. The CDR3 length is 15 residues. Trimming took 2 bases from V and 2 from J, leaving 11 bases between them. Written as DNA, the CDR3 is TGTGCCAGCAGTGACGGAACGGGAGCCACAGATACGCAGTATTTT. Encoded protein: CASSDGTGATDTQYF.

The CDR3 reads CASSLPGTSGIRGSYNEQFF. CDR3 sequence (DNA): TGTGCCAGCAGTCTTCCCGGGACTAGCGGGATAAGGGGCTCCTACAATGAGCAGTTCTTC. The chain has TRBV28 and TRBJ2-1; the match to TRBD2 covers 13 bases. J was trimmed by 0 bases and V by 5 bases; bases with no gene match: 13. Germline CDR1 reads MDHEN; CDR2 reads SYDVKM. This CDR3 is built from 20 residues. The full variable domain, rest sourced from reference TRBV28 and TRBJ2-1, is DVKVTQSSRYLVKRTGEKVFLECVQDMDHENMFWYRQDPGLGLRLIYFSYDVKMKEKGDIPEGYSVSREKKERFSLILESASTNQTSMYLCASSLPGTSGIRGSYNEQFFGPGTRLTVL.

The chain links TRBV12-3 or TRBV12-4 to TRBJ2-6; the D is unclear. V dropped 5 bases and J dropped 5 bases, with 7 bases sitting between them. The CDR3 consists of 13 residues. The DNA for the CDR3 is TGTGCCAGCAGTCCTATTCGGGCCAACGTCCTGACTTTC. The encoded protein is CASSPIRANVLTF.

This clone was detected only a few times. This sequence joins TRBV10-3 and TRBJ1-1; D might be TRBD1 (5 bases). Germline V CDR1 and CDR2: ENHRY, SYGVKD. The V gene lost 6 bases and the J gene lost 3 bases, with 14 bases spanning the gap. The CDR3 has 14 residues. The CDR3 DNA reads TGTGCCATCAGCGTCGGTGGGACCTACACTGAAGCTTTCTTT. Its protein is CAISVGGTYTEAFF.

This chain links TRBV15 with TRBJ2-1; 8 bases match TRBD2. CDR1 and CDR2 (germline): LNHNV, YYDKDF (reference sequence). This CDR3 is 15 amino acids long. Trimming took 0 bases from V and 4 from J; bases not matched to a gene: 2. The CDR3 DNA follows: TGTGCCACCAGCAGAGAACTAGCGGAGTACAATGAGCAGTTCTTC. Amino acids: CATSRELAEYNEQFF.

The chain recombines TRBV7-8 with TRBJ1-1; D is undetermined. CDR3 length: 13 amino acids. CDR1 is SGHVS and CDR2 is FQNEAQ in the germline V gene. The V and J ends lost 2 bases and 3 bases respectively, with 7 bases between them. The CDR3 DNA reads as TGTGCCAGCAGCTTAAACACGGACACTGAAGCTTTCTTT. This encodes CASSLNTDTEAFF.

This chain connects TRBV29-1 to TRBJ1-5; D gene uncertain. Deletions cut 0 bases from V and 4 bases from J, with 16 bases between. Germline-derived CDR1 and CDR2 are SQVTM and ANQGSEA. The CDR3 extends over 16 amino acids. CDR3: CSVEDSFHRNNQPQHF. The CDR3 DNA reads as TGCAGCGTTGAAGATTCATTCCACCGAAATAATCAGCCCCAGCATTTT.

This sequence joins TRBV6-5 and TRBJ1-5; the D is unclear. Per germline, CDR1 MNHEY and CDR2 SVGAGI. The CDR3 extends over 13 amino acids. V shed 6 bases and J shed 3 bases, with 9 bases lying between them. The DNA of the CDR3 is TGTGCCAGCAGCCAGGACCTCAATCAGCCCCAGCATTTT. Translation: CASSQDLNQPQHF.

The V and J genes are TRBV5-1 and TRBJ2-7, with 10 nucleotides matching TRBD2. Germline values: CDR1 SGHRS, CDR2 YFSETQ. The CDR3 spans 16 residues. V gave up 2 bases and J gave up 3 bases; unmatched junction bases: 8. In DNA form, the CDR3 reads TGCGCCAGCAGCTTCGCTAGCGGGAGTATGTTCTACGAGCAGTACTTC. This translates into CASSFASGSMFYEQYF.

The chain has TRBV9 and TRBJ2-7; 7 bases fit TRBD1. The V gene end was trimmed by 5 bases and the J gene end by 2 bases; junction bases not matched to a gene: 7. CDR3 length equals 14 residues. CDR1 and CDR2 from the germline V gene are SGDLS and YYNGEE. CDR3 protein: CASRAGQATYEQYF. As DNA, the CDR3 is TGTGCCAGCAGAGCCGGACAGGCGACCTACGAGCAGTACTTC.

V usage is TRBV4-3 and J usage is TRBJ2-7; D could derive from TRBD1 or TRBD2 (5 bases each). Germline V gene data show CDR1 as LGHNA and CDR2 as YSLEER. The CDR3 extends over 17 amino acids. Trimming removed 0 bases from V and 0 bases from J, with 15 bases in between. CDR3 amino acids: CASSQDGAGTSSYEQYF. In DNA form, the CDR3 reads TGCGCCAGCAGCCAAGATGGGGCAGGGACGAGCTCCTACGAGCAGTACTTC.

This clone was observed a few times. The rearrangement links TRBV4-3 to TRBJ1-1, with D hard to call. Trimming stripped 1 base from V and 7 bases from J, with 13 bases between. Germline CDR1 LGHNA, CDR2 YSLEER. The CDR3 extends over 14 amino acids. The CDR3 protein is CASSQALGYNEAFF. The CDR3 DNA reads TGCGCCAGCAGCCAAGCCTTGGGGTATAATGAAGCTTTCTTT.

The chain carries TRBV7-9 and TRBJ1-5; no firm D call. This CDR3 comprises 14 residues. V was pared by 5 bases and J by 3 bases, with 11 bases between. Germline V gene lookup returns CDR1 SEHNR and CDR2 FQNEAQ (reference sequence). The CDR3 DNA is TGTGCCAGCAGCCCAGACCGACTCAATCAGCCCCAGCATTTT. This translates into CASSPDRLNQPQHF.

This chain joins TRBV4-1 and TRBJ1-1, with TRBD1 matching 10 bases. The V and J ends lost 3 bases and 3 bases, in that order; junction bases with no gene match: 4. The CDR3 loop spans 15 amino acids. From germline, CDR1 is MGHRA and CDR2 YSYEKL. CDR3 loop: CASSQRTGGYTEAFF. CDR3 sequence (DNA): TGCGCCAGCAGCCAGAGGACAGGGGGTTACACTGAAGCTTTCTTT.

V gene TRBV7-2 combines with J gene TRBJ2-7; D might be TRBD2 (6 bases). The germline V and J ends were trimmed by 5 bases and 4 bases, with 15 bases remaining between them. Looked up from germline, CDR1 is SGHTA and CDR2 is FQGNSA. The CDR3 has 14 residues. DNA of the CDR3: TGTGCCAGCAGCCTGGACTATCTCAAATACGAGCAGTACTTC. Encoded protein: CASSLDYLKYEQYF.

The chain joins TRBV9 to TRBJ2-1; 9 nucleotides line up with TRBD2. This CDR3 spans 16 amino acids. In germline, CDR1 is SGDLS, CDR2 YYNGEE. Unmatched junction bases numbered 7, after V lost 4 bases and J lost 2 bases. CDR3 nucleotides: TGTGCCAGCAGCTTAGTAGCGGGAGTCACCTACAATGAGCAGTTCTTC. Translated, it gives CASSLVAGVTYNEQFF.

In its sample, this clone was seen once. This rearrangement joins TRBV4-3 to TRBJ2-1; no clear D gene. The CDR3 has 13 amino acids. Germline-derived CDR1 and CDR2 are LGHNA and YSLEER. The ends were cut back, 5 bases at V and 3 bases at J, with 8 bases in the middle. Here the CDR3 DNA reads TGCGCCAGCAGCGACGGATACTACAATGAGCAGTTCTTC. It specifies CASSDGYYNEQFF.

This chain uses TRBV10-3 with TRBJ1-1, with unresolved D. V shed 9 bases and J shed 0 bases, with 8 bases lying between them. This CDR3 region has 12 residues. The germline V gene encodes CDR1 ENHRY and CDR2 SYGVKD. As DNA, the CDR3 is TGTGCCATAGGACGACTGAACACTGAAGCTTTCTTT. Protein: CAIGRLNTEAFF.

V and J are TRBV5-1 and TRBJ1-1; the match to TRBD1 covers 10 bases. The CDR3 has 16 amino acids. V dropped 1 base and J dropped 0; count of bases not matched to a gene: 3. Germline V gene sequence: CDR1 SGHRS, CDR2 YFSETQ. The CDR3 loop is CASSLRQGALNTEAFF. The CDR3 nucleotides read TGCGCCAGCAGCTTGAGACAGGGGGCATTGAACACTGAAGCTTTCTTT. Combining the CDR3 with reference TRBV5-1 and TRBJ1-1 gives the whole variable domain KAGVTQTPRYLIKTRGQQVTLSCSPISGHRSVSWYQQTPGQGLQFLFEYFSETQRNKGNFPGRFSGRQFSNSRSEMNVSTLELGDSALYLCASSLRQGALNTEAFFGQGTRLTVV.

This sequence joins TRBV18 and TRBJ1-6; D unclear. Trimming took off 3 bases at V and 7 bases at J, with 10 bases between the two ends. This CDR3 is 14 amino acids long. Germline loops: CDR1 KGHSH, CDR2 LQKENI. CDR3 in DNA: TGTGCCAGCTCACCCGACCGGAAAAATTCACCCCTCCACTTT. Residues: CASSPDRKNSPLHF.